The present entry profiles one T cell receptor beta chain with its context. The antigen is undetermined. The sample originates from a study of brain T cells in children with intractable seizures. The study's findings and limits: Absence of clones before surgery may stem from lower sequencing depth. Viral specificity was inferred only from CDR3 similarity; HCMV serostatus was unknown.

Per the germline V gene, CDR1 is MGHDK and CDR2 is SYGVNS. The CDR3 has 15 residues. With 0 bases removed from V and 14 bases from J, the gap between germline ends came to 22 bases. Profiling relied on immunoSEQ multiplex PCR, and the TCRdb table lists in-frame clones only, not all of them. Of tens of thousands of clones in the sample, roughly 95% were seen once. The sequenced cases were selected for having the highest brain T cell transcript signatures. At least one anti-epileptic drug was given before surgery. The specimen comprised peripheral blood, sampled at surgery. The V and J genes are TRBV25-1 and TRBJ1-2, with a weak D call TRBD1 (5 bases). This sequence was found in a boy under two years old with focal cortical dysplasia and intractable seizures. For the CDR3, the DNA is TGTGCCAGCAGTGAATACGGTAGGGACGGCTCCTCTACAACCTTC. It specifies CASSEYGRDGSSTTF.